These 21 T cell receptor beta chains share one sample of origin, sequenced in a study of blood T cell repertoires in COVID-19. Here immunoSEQ multiplex PCR was the method, and the copy in TCRdb shows in-frame clones only, minus some. The sample includes under 250,000 clones, 75% to 90% of them seen just once. The sample consisted of PBMCs or T cells enriched from blood (not recorded which). The receptors were gathered from a woman between 35 and 50 years old who had been exposed to COVID-19.

V is TRBV15 and J is TRBJ1-6; 8 bases line up with TRBD1. In germline, CDR1 is LNHNV, CDR2 YYDKDF (reference sequence). The CDR3 has 14 residues. V lost 6 bases, J lost 8 bases, and 6 bases stayed unmatched. The CDR3 DNA reads as TGTGCCACCAGGAGTCGACAGGGGTATTCACCCCTCCACTTT. Translating gives CATRSRQGYSPLHF.

The chain carries TRBV28 and TRBJ2-7; 9 nucleotides line up with TRBD2. After removal of 2 bases from V and 1 base from J, the junction contained 3 bases not matched to a gene. Germline V gene lookup returns CDR1 MDHEN and CDR2 SYDVKM. This CDR3 has 15 amino acids. The CDR3 region is CASSLLLAGSYEQYF. Written as DNA, the CDR3 is TGTGCCAGCAGTTTACTCCTAGCGGGGTCCTACGAGCAGTACTTC. The whole variable domain, filled in from reference TRBV28 and TRBJ2-7, reads DVKVTQSSRYLVKRTGEKVFLECVQDMDHENMFWYRQDPGLGLRLIYFSYDVKMKEKGDIPEGYSVSREKKERFSLILESASTNQTSMYLCASSLLLAGSYEQYFGPGTRLTVT.

The V and J genes are TRBV25-1 and TRBJ2-1; weak D call: TRBD2 (7 bases). The CDR3 is 16 amino acids. The ends were cut back, 2 bases at V and 2 bases at J, with 13 bases in the middle. Germline V gives CDR1 MGHDK, CDR2 SYGVNS. Written as DNA, the CDR3 is TGTGCCAGCAGTGAACCGGAGGGGGGGGCCTACAATGAGCAGTTCTTC. It encodes CASSEPEGGAYNEQFF. Together with reference TRBV25-1 and TRBJ2-1, the CDR3 gives the full variable domain: EADIYQTPRYLVIGTGKKITLECSQTMGHDKMYWYQQDPGMELHLIHYSYGVNSTEKGDLSSESTVSRIRTEHFPLTLESARPSHTSQYLCASSEPEGGAYNEQFFGPGTRLTVL.

The chain employs TRBV6-5 and TRBJ1-1; 7 nucleotides agree with TRBD1. In germline, CDR1 is MNHEY, CDR2 SVGAGI. CDR3 length: 15 amino acids. The junction had 4 bases not matched to a gene; V was cut back by 0 bases and J by 3 bases. CDR3: CASSYSTGTDTEAFF. CDR3 DNA sequence: TGTGCCAGCAGTTACTCCACCGGGACAGACACTGAAGCTTTCTTT.

This sequence joins TRBV4-2 and TRBJ2-3; 7 bases agree with TRBD1. CDR1 is LGHNA, CDR2 YNFKEQ, per germline. V was clipped by 1 base and J by 2 bases; unmatched bases: 6. The CDR3 has 16 amino acids. The CDR3 region is CASSQGSGGSTDTQYF. The CDR3, as DNA: TGTGCCAGCAGCCAAGGATCAGGGGGATCCACAGATACGCAGTATTTT.

V usage is TRBV5-8 and J usage is TRBJ1-5, with TRBD1 matching 7 bases. The V segment lost 4 bases and the J segment 4 bases; nucleotides outside the gene matches: 14. The CDR3 totals 17 residues. From germline, CDR1 is SGHTS and CDR2 YDEGEE. The CDR3 nucleotides are TGTGCCAGCAGCCCAATCGCCGGGACAGCCCGGAATCAGCCCCAGCATTTT. Amino acids: CASSPIAGTARNQPQHF.

The V and J genes are TRBV9 and TRBJ1-2; 7 positions match TRBD1. Germline trimming cut 0 bases from V and 0 bases from J; bases unmatched to any gene: 2. CDR1 and CDR2 (germline): SGDLS, YYNGEE. This CDR3 contains 15 residues. The CDR3: CASSVGTGANYGYTF. In DNA, the CDR3 is TGTGCCAGCAGCGTAGGAACAGGGGCTAACTATGGCTACACCTTC.

J is TRBJ2-1 and V is TRBV27, with 10 bases identical to TRBD2. CDR1 and CDR2 (germline): MNHEY, SMNVEV (reference sequence). There are 13 residues in the CDR3. With V trimmed by 5 bases and J by 9 bases, 4 bases remained unmatched. CDR3 sequence: CASSIAGGGEQFF. DNA of the CDR3: TGTGCCAGCAGTATAGCGGGAGGAGGTGAGCAGTTCTTC.

The chain combines TRBV29-1 with TRBJ2-3, with a tentative D call TRBD2 (5 bases). The CDR3 runs to 13 residues. The germline CDR1 and CDR2 sequences are SQVTM and ANQGSEA. With 4 bases removed from V and 2 bases from J, the gap between germline ends came to 10 bases. The CDR3 sequence is CSVGGRITDTQYF. Written as DNA, the CDR3 is TGCAGCGTTGGAGGGCGTATCACAGATACGCAGTATTTT.

The table lists this clone with a count of one. The rearrangement links TRBV7-3 to TRBJ2-3, with D perhaps matching TRBD2 (6 bases). CDR1 and CDR2 (germline): SGHTA, FQGTGA. The CDR3 is 14 residues long. Trimming shortened V by 5 bases and J by 4 bases, and 13 bases separated the two germline ends. CDR3 nucleotide sequence: TGTGCCAGCAGCCGGGGGAGCGTCCCAGATACGCAGTATTTT. This codes for CASSRGSVPDTQYF. The full variable domain, its missing parts supplied by reference TRBV7-3 and TRBJ2-3, is GAGVSQTPSNKVTEKGKYVELRCDPISGHTALYWYRQSLGQGPEFLIYFQGTGAADDSGLPNDRFFAVRPEGSVSTLKIQRTERGDSAVYLCASSRGSVPDTQYFGPGTRLTVL.

The genes are TRBV7-9 and TRBJ2-7, with D tentatively TRBD1 (6 bases). The length of the CDR3 is 13 residues. The V gene lost 4 bases and the J gene lost 6 bases, with 13 bases spanning the gap. The V gene's germline CDR1 is SEHNR and CDR2 FQNEAQ (reference sequence). The CDR3: CASSSQGQGEQYV. The CDR3, as DNA: TGTGCCAGCAGCTCGCAGGGGCAAGGCGAGCAGTACGTC.

This clone has only one observation. The chain is built from TRBV2 and TRBJ2-3, with 7 positions matching TRBD2. The CDR3 loop spans 15 amino acids. CDR1 is SNHLY and CDR2 is FYNNEI in the germline V gene. Trimming at V came to 5 bases and at J to 6 bases, leaving 11 bases not matched to a gene. CDR3 DNA sequence: TGTGCCAGCAGTACGCTGAGCGGGGAGATCGATACGCAGTATTTT. Amino acid sequence: CASSTLSGEIDTQYF.

Written as DNA, the CDR3 is TGTGCCAGCTCACCGGACTTCCGGGACAGACCCAAGAAGGCCCAGTACTTC. The encoded protein is CASSPDFRDRPKKAQYF. This chain connects TRBV18 to TRBJ2-5; TRBD1 matches at 7 bases. V was pared by 3 bases and J by 9 bases, with 19 bases of the junction left unmatched. Germline CDR1 KGHSH, CDR2 LQKENI. The CDR3 has 17 amino acids.

V gene TRBV2 combines with J gene TRBJ1-4; no clear D. Trimming pared 4 bases from V and 0 bases from J, leaving 6 bases between. Germline-derived CDR1 and CDR2 are SNHLY and FYNNEI. The CDR3 has 14 amino acids. CDR3 coding DNA: TGTGCCAGCAGTGTTAGTACAACTAATGAAAAACTGTTTTTT. This codes for CASSVSTTNEKLFF. Full variable domain (outside the CDR3, taken from reference TRBV2 and TRBJ1-4): EPEVTQTPSHQVTQMGQEVILRCVPISNHLYFYWYRQILGQKVEFLVSFYNNEISEKSEIFDDQFSVERPDGSNFTLKIRSTKLEDSAMYFCASSVSTTNEKLFFGSGTQLSVL.

The gene calls are TRBV6-5 and TRBJ2-1; perhaps TRBD1 as D (6 bases). CDR3 size: 13 residues. Trimming took off 6 bases at V and 7 bases at J, with 13 bases between the two ends. From germline, CDR1 is MNHEY and CDR2 SVGAGI. CDR3: CASRSRRGNEQFF. CDR3 DNA sequence: TGTGCCAGCAGGTCCCGTAGGGGGAATGAGCAGTTCTTC.

Here the CDR3 reads CASSQDRQGGYEQYF. The CDR3 bases are TGCGCCAGCAGCCAAGATCGGCAGGGGGGCTACGAGCAGTACTTC. This sequence joins TRBV4-1 and TRBJ2-7, with TRBD1 as a possible D gene (7 bases). The length of the CDR3 is 15 residues. CDR1 and CDR2 from the germline V gene are MGHRA and YSYEKL. Trimming left V 0 bases short and J 3 bases short, with 12 bases between.

CDR3 loop: CASSAGQGGYGYTF. The CDR3 nucleotides are TGTGCCAGCAGCGCGGGACAGGGAGGATATGGCTACACCTTC. The rearrangement joins TRBV3-1 (or the pseudogene TRBV3-2) to TRBJ1-2, with 9 bases lining up with TRBD1. The CDR3 runs to 14 residues. Germline V gene data show CDR1 as LGHDT and CDR2 as YNNKEL (reference sequence). With 5 bases clipped from V and 5 bases from J, the junction kept 6 bases outside the gene matches.

The genes are TRBV6-1 and TRBJ1-3; D is uncertain. Germline CDR1 MNHNS, CDR2 SASEGT. This CDR3 has 12 residues. V was clipped by 6 bases and J by 2 bases, with 5 bases between them. The CDR3 bases are TGTGCCAGCAGCCCGGCTGGAAACACCATATATTTT. Translated: CASSPAGNTIYF.

This chain joins TRBV4-3 and TRBJ2-7, with a weak D call TRBD2 (6 bases). The CDR3 covers 13 residues. CDR1 LGHNA and CDR2 YSLEER come from the germline V gene. The V end lost 0 bases, the J end lost 4 bases, and 7 bases lay between the germline ends. CDR3 residues: CASSQEGGYEQYF. The DNA of the CDR3 is TGCGCCAGCAGCCAAGAGGGAGGATACGAGCAGTACTTC.

This clone was detected once. This chain links TRBV28 with TRBJ1-5; D unclear. The germline CDR1 and CDR2 sequences are MDHEN and SYDVKM. The CDR3 is 14 amino acids. V was trimmed by 3 bases and J by 7 bases, leaving 13 bases between them. CDR3: CASSLFQSFQPQHF. In nucleotides, the CDR3 is TGTGCCAGCAGTTTGTTCCAGTCATTCCAGCCCCAGCATTTT.

The chain has TRBV29-1 and TRBJ1-1, with D possibly being TRBD1 (6 bases). V was shortened by 7 bases and J by 4 bases, with 16 bases between the two germline ends. Germline V CDR1 and CDR2: SQVTM, ANQGSEA. The CDR3 has 13 amino acids. The chain's CDR3 is CSEQVGGGTEAFF. Here the CDR3 DNA reads TGCAGCGAACAGGTGGGAGGGGGCACTGAAGCTTTCTTT.